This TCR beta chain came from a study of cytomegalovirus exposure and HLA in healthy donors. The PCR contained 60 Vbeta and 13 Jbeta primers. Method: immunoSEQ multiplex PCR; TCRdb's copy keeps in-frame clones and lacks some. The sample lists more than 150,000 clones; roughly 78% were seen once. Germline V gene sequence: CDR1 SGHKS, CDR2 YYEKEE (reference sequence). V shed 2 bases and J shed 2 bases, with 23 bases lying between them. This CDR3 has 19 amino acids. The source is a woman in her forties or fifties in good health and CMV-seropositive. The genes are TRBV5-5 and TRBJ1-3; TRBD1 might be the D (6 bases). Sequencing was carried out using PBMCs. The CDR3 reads CASSFIGQRVIQTGNTIYF. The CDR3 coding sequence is TGTGCCAGCAGCTTTATAGGACAGCGAGTTATCCAGACTGGAAACACCATATATTTT.